These 12 T cell receptor beta chains were sequenced from one sample in a study of blood T cell repertoires in COVID-19. The data were produced by immunoSEQ multiplex PCR, yet TCRdb's version contains in-frame clones alone and is incomplete. The sample yields 120,000 to 150,000 clones, roughly four fifths seen once. Sequenced material: peripheral blood. The origin of the receptors is a man older than 75 with acute or convalescent COVID-19.

The V and J genes are TRBV15 and TRBJ2-5; 9 nucleotides agree with TRBD1. Unmatched junction bases numbered 9, after V lost 3 bases and J lost 7 bases. The CDR3 covers 15 residues. Germline V CDR1 and CDR2: LNHNV, YYDKDF (reference sequence). CDR3 bases: TGTGCCACCAGCAGCCGACAGGGGGAGTTCGGGACCCAGTACTTC. Its protein is CATSSRQGEFGTQYF.

This chain links TRBV27 with TRBJ2-1; D may be TRBD1 (6 bases). This CDR3 comprises 16 residues. Germline CDR1 reads MNHEY; CDR2 reads SMNVEV (reference sequence). The V end was cut by 0 bases, the J end by 7 bases, with 16 bases between. This CDR3 is CASSLSAQGYRNEQFF. In nucleotides, the CDR3 is TGTGCCAGCAGTTTATCCGCCCAGGGGTATAGGAATGAGCAGTTCTTC.

The chain has TRBV27 and TRBJ2-3; 12 nucleotides match TRBD2. Germline V gives CDR1 MNHEY, CDR2 SMNVEV (reference sequence). The ends lost 4 bases at V and 7 bases at J; junction bases unmatched: 9. This CDR3 region has 16 residues. The CDR3 protein is CASSSGLAGLENTQYF. In DNA, the CDR3 is TGTGCCAGCAGTTCAGGACTAGCGGGGTTGGAAAATACGCAGTATTTT.

In DNA, the CDR3 is TGCGCCAGCAGCCAAGATTCGACCGGGTATCGGCCCCAGCATTTT. This encodes CASSQDSTGYRPQHF. This chain connects TRBV4-3 to TRBJ1-5; D gene ambiguous. The CDR3 has 15 residues. Germline V gives CDR1 LGHNA, CDR2 YSLEER. Trimming pared 0 bases from V and 9 bases from J, leaving 15 bases between.

V gene TRBV15 combines with J gene TRBJ2-6; maybe TRBD1 (6 bases). The CDR3 extends over 14 amino acids. Germline V gene lookup returns CDR1 LNHNV and CDR2 YYDKDF (reference sequence). V dropped 5 bases and J dropped 2 bases, with 7 bases sitting between them. CDR3 bases: TGTGCCACCAGCCGGGACACTGGGGCCAACGTCCTGACTTTC. This gives the protein CATSRDTGANVLTF.

J is TRBJ2-2 and V is TRBV5-1; maybe TRBD1 (6 bases). V was shortened by 0 bases and J by 4 bases, with 19 bases between the two germline ends. CDR3 length equals 18 residues. CDR1 is SGHRS, CDR2 YFSETQ, per germline. The CDR3 DNA sequence: TGCGCCAGCAGCTTGGATTTCAGTGGGGGCAGCGGCACCGGGGAGCTGTTTTTT. Translation gives CASSLDFSGGSGTGELFF.

V usage is TRBV5-1 and J usage is TRBJ2-2; D is undetermined. Per germline, CDR1 SGHRS and CDR2 YFSETQ. The CDR3 totals 17 residues. V dropped 6 bases and J dropped 7 bases, with 25 bases sitting between them. CDR3 loop: CASIGYQENPDGGELFF. CDR3 bases: TGCGCCAGCATAGGATACCAGGAAAATCCGGATGGCGGGGAGCTGTTTTTT. The full variable domain, with the rest looked up from reference TRBV5-1 and TRBJ2-2, is KAGVTQTPRYLIKTRGQQVTLSCSPISGHRSVSWYQQTPGQGLQFLFEYFSETQRNKGNFPGRFSGRQFSNSRSEMNVSTLELGDSALYLCASIGYQENPDGGELFFGEGSRLTVL.

This clone was detected once. The chain couples TRBV7-2 to TRBJ1-4; the D is unclear. V lost 3 bases and J 0 bases, leaving 8 bases between the germline ends. The V gene's germline CDR1 is SGHTA and CDR2 FQGNSA. The CDR3 covers 15 residues. The CDR3 sequence: CASSFTAATNEKLFF. CDR3 DNA: TGTGCCAGCAGCTTCACAGCAGCAACTAATGAAAAACTGTTTTTT.

The CDR3 spells CASSLVGPGHLNEKLFF. The CDR3 region has the DNA TGTGCCAGCAGCTTAGTGGGGCCGGGACACTTAAATGAAAAACTGTTTTTT. The J gene is TRBJ1-4, the V gene TRBV11-2; possibly TRBD1 for D (6 bases). This CDR3 has 17 amino acids. The ends were cut back, 1 base at V and 5 bases at J, with 17 bases in the middle. Per the germline V gene, CDR1 is SGHAT and CDR2 is FQNNGV.

This clone was counted between two and nine times. CDR3 bases: TGTGCCAGTAGTAACTTGCCGGGACTACGCACCTACGAGCAGTACTTC. This gives the protein CASSNLPGLRTYEQYF. This sequence joins TRBV19 and TRBJ2-7; TRBD2 aligns across 7 bases. CDR1 and CDR2 from the germline V gene are LNHDA and SQIVND (reference sequence). Trimming at V came to 4 bases and at J to 2 bases, leaving 11 bases not matched to a gene. This CDR3 is 16 amino acids long.

This chain connects TRBV28 to TRBJ1-4, with TRBD1 as a possible D gene (6 bases). Trimming cost V 5 bases and J 7 bases, with 17 bases left between them. The CDR3 runs to 15 residues. Germline CDR1 is MDHEN and CDR2 is SYDVKM. CDR3 nucleotides: TGTGCCAGCAGTCCCCCTTTGGGGACACCTGAAAAACTGTTTTTT. Translating it yields CASSPPLGTPEKLFF.

CDR3: CASSPEIDTQYF. In DNA, the CDR3 is TGTGCCAGCAGCCCGGAGATAGATACGCAGTATTTT. The chain is built from TRBV7-9 and TRBJ2-3, with D unclear. This CDR3 contains 12 residues. With 5 bases removed from V and 5 bases from J, the gap between germline ends came to 8 bases. The germline gives CDR1 SEHNR, CDR2 FQNEAQ (reference sequence).